This T cell receptor (beta chain) was recovered during a study of shared clonotypes between healthy human individuals. This CDR3 has 16 residues. Germline lookup yields CDR1 SGHNT and CDR2 YYREEE (reference sequence). With 0 bases removed from V and 1 base from J, the gap between germline ends came to 12 bases. The method was immunoSEQ multiplex PCR; TCRdb's version includes in-frame clones alone and lacks a portion of them. The sample yields 2 million to 3 million clones, approximately 94% seen once. What was sequenced was naive CD4+ T cells from PBMCs. The subset is: CD45RA+ positively selected. The origin of this receptor is a man aged 18 to 30 in good health. Some clones in this sample may be carry-over from other donors' samples. V and J are TRBV5-4 and TRBJ2-3; D is uncertain. This chain's CDR3 is CASSLGLGGGTDTQYF. The CDR3 DNA is TGTGCCAGCAGCTTGGGATTGGGTGGTGGCACAGATACGCAGTATTTT. Filled out from reference TRBV5-4 and TRBJ2-3, the complete variable domain reads ETGVTQSPTHLIKTRGQQVTLRCSSQSGHNTVSWYQQALGQGPQFIFQYYREEENGRGNFPPRFSGLQFPNYSSELNVNALELDDSALYLCASSLGLGGGTDTQYFGPGTRLTVL.